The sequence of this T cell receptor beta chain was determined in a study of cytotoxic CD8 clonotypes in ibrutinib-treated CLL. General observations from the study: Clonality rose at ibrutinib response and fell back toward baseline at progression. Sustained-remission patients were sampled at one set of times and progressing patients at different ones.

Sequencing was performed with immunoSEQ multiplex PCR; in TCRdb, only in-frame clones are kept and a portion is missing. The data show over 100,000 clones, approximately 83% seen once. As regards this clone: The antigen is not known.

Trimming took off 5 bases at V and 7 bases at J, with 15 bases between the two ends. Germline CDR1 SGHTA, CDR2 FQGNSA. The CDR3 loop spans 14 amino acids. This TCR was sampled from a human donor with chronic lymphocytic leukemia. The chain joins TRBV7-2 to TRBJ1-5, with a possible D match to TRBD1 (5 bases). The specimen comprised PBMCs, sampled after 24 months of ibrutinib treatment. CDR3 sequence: CASSPGQTPQPQHF. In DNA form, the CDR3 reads TGTGCCAGCAGCCCGGGGCAGACCCCCCAGCCCCAGCATTTT.